A single sample gave rise to the 13 T cell receptor beta chains below, sequenced in a study of blood T cell repertoires in COVID-19. The table came from immunoSEQ multiplex PCR; TCRdb's copy has only in-frame clones and leaves some out. The sample records around 41,000 clones, approximately 85% being singletons. Material for sequencing was peripheral blood. Receptor source: a human donor in a cohort sampled during active COVID-19.

This chain uses TRBV7-9 with TRBJ1-1; D unclear. V lost 1 base to trimming and J lost 6 bases, with 6 bases between them. In germline, CDR1 is SEHNR, CDR2 FQNEAQ (reference sequence). The CDR3 loop spans 12 amino acids. CDR3 sequence: CASSLGGPEAFF. CDR3 coding DNA: TGTGCCAGCAGCTTAGGAGGTCCTGAAGCTTTCTTT.

This sequence joins TRBV10-1 and TRBJ1-1, with no clear D. Germline V CDR1 and CDR2: WNHNN, SYGVQD (reference sequence). V lost 2 bases and J lost 1, with 5 bases in between. CDR3 size: 13 residues. The CDR3 DNA sequence: TGCGCCAGCAGTGAGAACTGGAACACTGAAGCTTTCTTT. Translating it yields CASSENWNTEAFF.

The gene calls are TRBV6-5 and TRBJ2-1; D not resolved. The germline CDR1 and CDR2 sequences are MNHEY and SVGAGI. This CDR3 has 14 residues. The V end was cut by 2 bases, the J end by 0 bases, with 5 bases between. This CDR3 reads CASSYLSSYNEQFF. The CDR3 DNA follows: TGTGCCAGCAGTTACCTGAGCTCCTACAATGAGCAGTTCTTC.

Concerning this clone itself: Sequence at one end of the junction differs from germline and may be a read error. V is TRBV2 and J is TRBJ2-2; possible D gene TRBD2, 6 bases. The length of the CDR3 is 14 residues. Per germline, CDR1 SNHLY and CDR2 FYNNEI. The CDR3 loop reads CASREGDYTGELFF. CDR3 bases: TGTGCCAGCAGAGAAGGGGACTACACCGGGGAGCTGTTTTTT.

The chain links TRBV10-3 to TRBJ2-1; 13 bases map to TRBD2. The CDR3 sequence is 16 residues long. V shed 4 bases, J shed 8 bases, and the junction held 8 bases outside the gene matches. CDR1 ENHRY and CDR2 SYGVKD come from the germline V gene. The CDR3 spells CAISGGLAGAGDEQFF. CDR3 nucleotides: TGTGCCATCAGTGGAGGACTAGCGGGGGCAGGGGATGAGCAGTTCTTC.

This clone was observed a few times. The chain recombines TRBV3-1 (or the pseudogene TRBV3-2) with TRBJ1-1, with a possible D match to TRBD1 (5 bases). The CDR3 extends over 15 amino acids. The germline V and J ends were trimmed by 4 bases and 6 bases, with 18 bases remaining between them. Germline loops: CDR1 LGHDT, CDR2 YNNKEL (reference sequence). The chain's CDR3 is CASSRKGLAASEAFF. CDR3 nucleotides: TGTGCCAGCAGCCGTAAGGGACTGGCTGCGTCTGAAGCTTTCTTT.

This chain connects TRBV6-6 to TRBJ2-5, with 10 nucleotides matching TRBD2. The germline gives CDR1 MNHNY, CDR2 SVGAGI (reference sequence). V lost 6 bases to trimming and J lost 7 bases; unmatched junction nucleotides: 11. The CDR3 has 15 residues. The CDR3, as DNA: TGTGCCAGCAGCCCTAGCGGGAGAAACCGGGGGACCCAGTACTTC. Its translation is CASSPSGRNRGTQYF.

This sequence joins TRBV2 and TRBJ2-3, with TRBD2 identical over 7 bases. J gave up 0 bases and V 2 bases, and 2 bases lay outside the gene matches. The CDR3 spans 15 residues. Germline V gene lookup returns CDR1 SNHLY and CDR2 FYNNEI. As DNA, the CDR3 is TGTGCCAGCAGTGAAAGGCGGGGGAGCACAGATACGCAGTATTTT. The encoded protein is CASSERRGSTDTQYF. Drawing the rest from reference TRBV2 and TRBJ2-3, the complete variable domain is EPEVTQTPSHQVTQMGQEVILRCVPISNHLYFYWYRQILGQKVEFLVSFYNNEISEKSEIFDDQFSVERPDGSNFTLKIRSTKLEDSAMYFCASSERRGSTDTQYFGPGTRLTVL.

V gene TRBV12-3 or TRBV12-4 combines with J gene TRBJ2-7, with 9 positions matching TRBD1. Losses at the gene ends were 6 bases for V and 9 bases for J; bases not matched to a gene: 9. The CDR3 runs 13 residues. The CDR3 is CASSQGTGSRQYF. CDR3 bases: TGTGCCAGCAGCCAAGGGACAGGGAGTAGGCAGTACTTC.

CDR3 in amino acids: CASSLRPTARTDTQYF. In DNA form, the CDR3 reads TGTGCCAGCAGCTTACGACCGACAGCCCGCACAGATACGCAGTATTTT. The chain recombines TRBV7-2 with TRBJ2-3; D perhaps matches TRBD1 (5 bases). Trimming removed 2 bases from V and 1 base from J, with 13 bases in between. CDR1 SGHTA and CDR2 FQGNSA come from the germline V gene. This CDR3 region has 16 residues.

This chain joins TRBV3-1 (or the pseudogene TRBV3-2) and TRBJ2-7; D is perhaps TRBD2 (7 bases). The V gene's germline CDR1 is LGHDT and CDR2 YNNKEL (reference sequence). Trimming pared 3 bases from V and 6 bases from J, leaving 15 bases between. The CDR3 loop spans 14 amino acids. In nucleotides, the CDR3 is TGTGCCAGCAGCCATGGGGGGGCGCGGGCCGAGCAGTACTTC. It is translated as CASSHGGARAEQYF.

In nucleotides, the CDR3 is TGTGCCAGTAGTATTGGAGTCCCGGGGGCAGATACGCAGTATTTT. It yields the protein CASSIGVPGADTQYF. The gene calls are TRBV19 and TRBJ2-3; possibly TRBD2 for D (6 bases). The CDR3 consists of 15 residues. Germline V CDR1 and CDR2: LNHDA, SQIVND (reference sequence). V lost 3 bases and J 4 bases, leaving 14 bases between the germline ends. The entire variable domain, with the rest obtained from reference TRBV19 and TRBJ2-3, is as follows: DGGITQSPKYLFRKEGQNVTLSCEQNLNHDAMYWYRQDPGQGLRLIYYSQIVNDFQKGDIAEGYSVSREKKESFPLTVTSAQKNPTAFYLCASSIGVPGADTQYFGPGTRLTVL.

The chain has TRBV7-9 and TRBJ2-5, with TRBD1 matching over 7 bases. The CDR3 length is 15 residues. V trimming: 1 base; J trimming: 5 bases; junction bases outside the gene matches: 7. Germline V gives CDR1 SEHNR, CDR2 FQNEAQ (reference sequence). CDR3 nucleotide sequence: TGTGCCAGCAGCTTAGAGTGGTCAGGGGGTGAGACCCAGTACTTC. This codes for CASSLEWSGGETQYF.